The T cell receptor (beta chain) described here comes from a study of T cells in Graves' hyperthyroidism and ophthalmopathy. General study results and limits: Ophthalmopathy was separated from stable hyperthyroidism by a 13 V-J model.

Uncontrolled infection, other autoimmune disease, pregnancy or lactation led to exclusion. More than 9.5 ml fresh peripheral blood yielded the PBMCs. Template material for amplifying TCR beta CDR3 regions consisted of RNA transcripts. An initial round of RT-PCR targeting the TCR CDR3 relied on the HTBI primer set. TCRdb called the multiplex PCR reads again in MiXCR, with one record for every CDR3 protein. The sample includes around 700,000 distinct CDR3 sequences, under 20% of them seen just once. CDR1 is MGHRA, CDR2 YSYEKL, per germline. V was trimmed by 2 bases and J by 2 bases, leaving 10 bases between them. The CDR3 spans 14 residues. About this clonotype: Its cognate antigen is unknown.

The sequencing input was blood. The sequence came from a woman in her 50s with Graves' hyperthyroidism that later progressed to Graves' ophthalmopathy. V usage is TRBV4-1 and J usage is TRBJ2-7; D ambiguous. The chain's CDR3 is CASSQHKETYEQYF. CDR3 nucleotide sequence: TGCGCCAGCAGCCAACACAAGGAAACCTACGAGCAGTACTTC.